The 31 T cell receptor beta chains listed next were all sequenced from one sample in a study of blood T cell repertoires in COVID-19. TCRdb keeps only in-frame clones here, not all; method: immunoSEQ multiplex PCR. The sample gives around 250,000 clones, approximately 86% of which show up once; 1.6% is in the top ten. The sequenced material came from PBMCs or T cells enriched from blood (not recorded which). These receptors originate from a woman in her fifties or sixties who had recovered from COVID-19.

The chain employs TRBV5-4 and TRBJ1-6; D might be TRBD1 (5 bases). Germline V gene sequence: CDR1 SGHNT, CDR2 YYREEE (reference sequence). The CDR3 covers 13 residues. V gave up 0 bases and J gave up 7 bases, with 5 bases separating them. DNA for the CDR3: TGTGCCAGCAGCTTGGAGGGGAATTCACCCCTCCACTTT. Translation: CASSLEGNSPLHF. Full variable domain (outside the CDR3, taken from reference TRBV5-4 and TRBJ1-6): ETGVTQSPTHLIKTRGQQVTLRCSSQSGHNTVSWYQQALGQGPQFIFQYYREEENGRGNFPPRFSGLQFPNYSSELNVNALELDDSALYLCASSLEGNSPLHFGNGTRLTVT.

The V call is TRBV9, the J call TRBJ2-7; D possibly corresponds to TRBD2 (7 bases). The V and J ends lost 4 bases and 0 bases respectively, with 14 bases between them. The CDR3 spans 15 residues. Germline V gene lookup returns CDR1 SGDLS and CDR2 YYNGEE. The CDR3 bases are TGTGCCAGCAGCCTGGGGGGGACAAGCTCCTACGAGCAGTACTTC. It specifies CASSLGGTSSYEQYF.

The gene calls are TRBV29-1 and TRBJ2-7; the match to TRBD1 covers 8 bases. The CDR3 consists of 14 residues. Germline CDR1 and CDR2: SQVTM and ANQGSEA. Trimming removed 6 bases from V and 5 bases from J; junction bases left unmatched: 12. This CDR3 reads CSVRTGQGFNEQYF. In DNA, the CDR3 is TGCAGCGTGCGGACAGGGCAAGGGTTCAACGAGCAGTACTTC.

J is TRBJ1-1 and V is TRBV3-1 (or the pseudogene TRBV3-2); D unclear. From germline, CDR1 is LGHDT and CDR2 YNNKEL (reference sequence). This CDR3 contains 12 residues. Trimming pared 4 bases from V and 2 bases from J, leaving 5 bases between. CDR3 region: CASSRQNTEAFF. Written as DNA, the CDR3 is TGTGCCAGCAGCCGACAAAACACTGAAGCTTTCTTT.

The chain carries TRBV21-1 and TRBJ1-5; the table gives TRBD1 as D, unverified against the DNA. TRBV21-1 is a pseudogene locus. The CDR3 sequence is 16 residues long. The CDR3: CASPRGPPGTNQPQHF. The DNA for the CDR3 is TGTGCCAGCCCCAGGGGCCCCCCCGGGACCAATCAGCCCCAGCATTTT.

The chain joins TRBV3-1 (or the pseudogene TRBV3-2) to TRBJ2-1; D perhaps matches TRBD2 (6 bases). Trimming stripped 2 bases from V and 3 bases from J, with 14 bases between. Germline V gene lookup returns CDR1 LGHDT and CDR2 YNNKEL (reference sequence). The CDR3 contains 16 residues. The CDR3 region has the DNA TGTGCCAGCAGCCAACCTAGCGTGAAAGTCTACAATGAGCAGTTCTTC. Residues: CASSQPSVKVYNEQFF.

This clone came up once. The V call is TRBV6-5, the J call TRBJ1-1; 10 bases line up with TRBD1. Germline CDR1 and CDR2: MNHEY and SVGAGI. The CDR3 runs to 13 residues. With V trimmed by 6 bases and J by 6 bases, 4 bases remained unmatched. For the CDR3, the DNA is TGTGCCAGCAGGACAGGGGGCAGAGCTGAAGCTTTCTTT. It specifies CASRTGGRAEAFF.

This chain connects TRBV2 to TRBJ2-3, with a possible D match to TRBD1 (5 bases). The germline V gene has CDR1 SNHLY and CDR2 FYNNEI. V dropped 2 bases and J dropped 7 bases, with 16 bases sitting between them. The CDR3 consists of 15 residues. CDR3 protein: CASSESRRVGNTQYF. The CDR3 bases are TGTGCCAGCAGTGAAAGTCGCAGGGTGGGGAATACGCAGTATTTT.

This clone was observed a few times. The chain combines TRBV2 with TRBJ2-7, with 10 bases lining up with TRBD2. There are 15 residues in the CDR3. V shed 7 bases, J shed 4 bases, and the junction held 10 bases outside the gene matches. Germline CDR1 SNHLY, CDR2 FYNNEI. CDR3 nucleotide sequence: TGTGCCAGCACTAAAACGGCTAGCGGGAGTTACGAGCAGTACTTC. Its protein product is CASTKTASGSYEQYF.

This clone appeared a single time. J is TRBJ2-7 and V is TRBV2, with 10 nucleotides matching TRBD2. Germline CDR1 SNHLY, CDR2 FYNNEI. J was trimmed by 3 bases and V by 7 bases; bases with no gene match: 6. There are 14 residues in the CDR3. The CDR3 loop reads CASTDTSGIYEQYF. In nucleotides, the CDR3 is TGTGCCAGCACCGATACTAGCGGGATCTACGAGCAGTACTTC. The full variable domain, rest sourced from reference TRBV2 and TRBJ2-7, is EPEVTQTPSHQVTQMGQEVILRCVPISNHLYFYWYRQILGQKVEFLVSFYNNEISEKSEIFDDQFSVERPDGSNFTLKIRSTKLEDSAMYFCASTDTSGIYEQYFGPGTRLTVT.

The chain joins TRBV2 to TRBJ1-4; D not certain. The germline CDR1 and CDR2 sequences are SNHLY and FYNNEI. The CDR3 totals 14 residues. Trimming removed 3 bases at V and 7 bases at J, with 12 bases between. The CDR3 nucleotides read TGTGCCAGCAGTGATCGTTCCGGCGGTGAAAAACTGTTTTTT. Its translation is CASSDRSGGEKLFF.

The chain couples TRBV28 to TRBJ1-2; 10 bases are shared with TRBD1. Germline V CDR1 and CDR2: MDHEN, SYDVKM. V lost 6 bases to trimming and J lost 7 bases; unmatched junction nucleotides: 14. This CDR3 has 16 amino acids. The CDR3 DNA reads as TGTGCCAGCAGCCTAGGGGACAGGGGCCCCCTTGGTGGCTACACCTTC. As protein: CASSLGDRGPLGGYTF.

The V and J genes are TRBV6-2 or TRBV6-3 and TRBJ2-5; TRBD1 matches 8 bases. This CDR3 is built from 14 residues. The germline CDR1 and CDR2 sequences are MNHEY and SVGEGT. The V gene end was trimmed by 2 bases and the J gene end by 5 bases; junction bases not matched to a gene: 4. CDR3 DNA sequence: TGTGCCAGCAGTTACGCGGACAGGGTTGAGACCCAGTACTTC. It is translated as CASSYADRVETQYF.

The chain joins TRBV24-1 to TRBJ2-1, with D possibly matching TRBD2 (5 bases). Germline assignment: CDR1 KGHDR and CDR2 SFDVKD. The ends were cut back, 5 bases at V and 8 bases at J, with 21 bases in the middle. CDR3 length equals 16 residues. CDR3 loop: CATSASGLSATHEQFF. The CDR3 bases are TGTGCCACCAGTGCTAGTGGACTCAGCGCAACCCATGAGCAGTTCTTC.

This chain connects TRBV19 to TRBJ2-7; possibly TRBD1 for D (6 bases). Germline V gene data show CDR1 as LNHDA and CDR2 as SQIVND (reference sequence). The CDR3 is 13 residues long. The CDR3 DNA reads as TGTGGGTCTAGGGACACGGTCTCCTACGAGCAGTACTTC. Amino acids: CGSRDTVSYEQYF.

The chain recombines TRBV3-1 (or the pseudogene TRBV3-2) with TRBJ1-1; 7 bases are shared with TRBD1. The CDR3 extends over 15 amino acids. In germline, CDR1 is LGHDT, CDR2 YNNKEL (reference sequence). The V gene end was trimmed by 5 bases and the J gene end by 2 bases; junction bases not matched to a gene: 8. CDR3 DNA: TGTGCCAGCAGCGAGACCCAGGGGGATAACACTGAAGCTTTCTTT. Its protein is CASSETQGDNTEAFF.

The chain carries TRBV5-1 and TRBJ2-2, with D possibly being TRBD1 (6 bases). The CDR3 spans 16 residues. V lost 0 bases and J lost 3, with 12 bases in between. Germline CDR1 SGHRS, CDR2 YFSETQ. The DNA of the CDR3 is TGCGCCAGCAGCTTGGAGGGCCAGGGGTACACCGGGGAGCTGTTTTTT. It yields the protein CASSLEGQGYTGELFF.

V is TRBV12-5 and J is TRBJ2-1; 8 nucleotides agree with TRBD2. The CDR3 loop spans 13 amino acids. Unmatched junction bases numbered 1, after V lost 0 bases and J lost 9 bases. CDR1 is LGHNT, CDR2 FRNRAP, per germline. The CDR3 spells CASGLVSGGEQFF. CDR3 coding DNA: TGTGCTAGTGGTTTGGTCAGCGGGGGTGAGCAGTTCTTC. The variable domain in full, completed from reference TRBV12-5 and TRBJ2-1, reads DARVTQTPRHKVTEMGQEVTMRCQPILGHNTVFWYRQTMMQGLELLAYFRNRAPLDDSGMPKDRFSAEMPDATLATLKIQPSEPRDSAVYFCASGLVSGGEQFFGPGTRLTVL.

This chain uses TRBV2 with TRBJ1-6, with a possible D match to TRBD1 (5 bases). The CDR3 covers 14 residues. V lost 3 bases and J 10 bases, leaving 13 bases between the germline ends. Germline-derived CDR1 and CDR2 are SNHLY and FYNNEI. The CDR3 region has the DNA TGTGCCAGCAGTGAGCGCGGGGGGAAATCACCCCTCCACTTT. Encoded protein: CASSERGGKSPLHF.

The chain couples TRBV5-8 to TRBJ1-5; D might be TRBD1 (5 bases). The CDR3 is 15 amino acids. Deletions cut 4 bases from V and 2 bases from J, with 13 bases between. CDR1 is SGHTS and CDR2 is YDEGEE in the germline V gene. Written as DNA, the CDR3 is TGTGCCAGCAGCCTACGGAGGGGAGGCAATCAGCCCCAGCATTTT. The encoded protein is CASSLRRGGNQPQHF.

V is TRBV10-3 and J is TRBJ2-7; TRBD2 agrees at 11 bases. CDR1 is ENHRY and CDR2 is SYGVKD in the germline V gene. The CDR3 is 15 residues long. V lost 3 bases and J lost 5; bases outside the gene matches: 6. CDR3 sequence (DNA): TGTGCCATCAGTGACTGGACTAGCGGGCTCCACGAGCAGTACTTC. It yields the protein CAISDWTSGLHEQYF.

This clone turned up a few times. This chain uses TRBV9 with TRBJ2-2, with 8 nucleotides matching TRBD2. Trimming removed 6 bases from V and 2 bases from J; junction bases left unmatched: 15. The germline gives CDR1 SGDLS, CDR2 YYNGEE. This CDR3 has 18 amino acids. CDR3 nucleotide sequence: TGTGCCAGCACCGACCAGCGGGAGAGGATAAAAAACACCGGGGAGCTGTTTTTT. Its protein is CASTDQRERIKNTGELFF.

V is TRBV4-3 and J is TRBJ2-1; TRBD2 aligns across 7 bases. The CDR3 extends over 15 amino acids. After removal of 0 bases from V and 7 bases from J, the junction contained 6 bases not matched to a gene. Germline CDR1 LGHNA, CDR2 YSLEER. The CDR3 sequence is CASSQEAGRVNEQFF. The DNA of the CDR3 is TGCGCCAGCAGCCAAGAAGCGGGGCGGGTTAATGAGCAGTTCTTC.

The chain has TRBV9 and TRBJ1-6; D is uncertain. The V end was cut by 8 bases, the J end by 4 bases, with 16 bases between. Germline CDR1 is SGDLS and CDR2 is YYNGEE. The CDR3 totals 15 residues. DNA of the CDR3: TGTGCCAGTAGTACCGGGATGGCGTATAATTCACCCCTCCACTTT. Its translation is CASSTGMAYNSPLHF.

The rearrangement joins TRBV9 to TRBJ2-7; tentatively, D is TRBD2 (5 bases). Deletions cut 4 bases from V and 3 bases from J, with 11 bases between. The CDR3 totals 13 residues. Germline V gene lookup returns CDR1 SGDLS and CDR2 YYNGEE. The DNA of the CDR3 is TGTGCCAGCAGCTCCAACCGGGACTACGAGCAGTACTTC. Its translation is CASSSNRDYEQYF.

V and J are TRBV29-1 and TRBJ2-1; 7 bases are a match to TRBD2. Germline assignment: CDR1 SQVTM and CDR2 ANQGSEA. The CDR3 loop spans 14 amino acids. Germline trimming cut 4 bases from V and 5 bases from J; bases unmatched to any gene: 8. CDR3 loop: CSVGKGGLNNEQFF. CDR3 DNA sequence: TGCAGCGTTGGCAAGGGAGGGCTAAACAATGAGCAGTTCTTC.

The chain carries TRBV12-3 or TRBV12-4 and TRBJ1-2; maybe TRBD1 (5 bases). The CDR3 is made up of 13 amino acids. The V end lost 3 bases, the J end lost 8 bases, and 13 bases lay between the germline ends. CDR3 sequence (DNA): TGTGCCAGCAGTTTTTCAAGGGGCCTCGGCTACACCTTC. Amino acids: CASSFSRGLGYTF.

The chain employs TRBV4-1 and TRBJ1-2, with 7 nucleotides matching TRBD1. V gave up 0 bases and J gave up 3 bases; unmatched junction bases: 7. Germline V gives CDR1 MGHRA, CDR2 YSYEKL. This CDR3 has 16 residues. DNA for the CDR3: TGCGCCAGCAGCCAAGAGACAGGGCGGTCGGACTATGGCTACACCTTC. Its protein is CASSQETGRSDYGYTF.

Only a few counts were recorded for this clone. The V gene is TRBV9, the J gene TRBJ1-2; 8 bases align to TRBD1. The CDR3 is 15 amino acids. V shed 0 bases and J 4 bases; nucleotides not matched to a gene: 5. Germline lookup yields CDR1 SGDLS and CDR2 YYNGEE. CDR3 residues: CASSVGDRGLYGYTF. CDR3 nucleotides: TGTGCCAGCAGCGTAGGAGACAGGGGACTCTATGGCTACACCTTC. Filled out from reference TRBV9 and TRBJ1-2, the complete variable domain reads DSGVTQTPKHLITATGQRVTLRCSPRSGDLSVYWYQQSLDQGLQFLIQYYNGEERAKGNILERFSAQQFPDLHSELNLSSLELGDSALYFCASSVGDRGLYGYTFGSGTRLTVV.

The chain is built from TRBV24-1 and TRBJ2-1; D may be TRBD2 (5 bases). Germline values: CDR1 KGHDR, CDR2 SFDVKD. CDR3 length: 13 residues. The germline V and J ends were trimmed by 4 bases and 9 bases, with 12 bases remaining between them. CDR3 bases: TGTGCCACCAGTGACCTACTAGTGGGTGAGCAGTTCTTC. The encoded protein is CATSDLLVGEQFF.

The chain carries TRBV7-6 and TRBJ1-5; TRBD1 aligns across 9 bases. This CDR3 has 15 residues. Germline values: CDR1 SGHVS, CDR2 FNYEAQ. The junction had 7 bases not matched to a gene; V was cut back by 5 bases and J by 5 bases. The CDR3 region has the DNA TGTGCCAGCAGCCCAGGGACAGGGATCGATCAGCCCCAGCATTTT. This sequence encodes CASSPGTGIDQPQHF.